The clone carrying this T cell receptor (beta chain) was seen only a few times. Its cognate antigen is unknown. This entry is derived from a study of CD8+ T cells in alopecia areata. Study information: Those treated were given oral tofacitinib at 5 to 10 mg twice daily. Dosing with tofacitinib proceeded for 6 to 18 months, followed by 6 months off drug. Study conclusions and caveats: For lesional scalp, especially alopecia totalis/universalis, clonality was higher than in normal scalp.

V lost 3 bases and J 5 bases, leaving 4 bases between the germline ends. Per the germline V gene, CDR1 is MDHEN and CDR2 is SYDVKM. This CDR3 comprises 11 residues. RNA extraction was followed by reverse transcription into cDNA, which acted as the sequencing template. Some clones are missing from TCRdb's copy, which holds only in-frame ones; the method was immunoSEQ multiplex PCR. This table has some 240,000 clones, 50% to 60% appearing once. This sequence was found in a human donor with alopecia areata. Sequenced here: CD4+ T cells sorted from blood, sampled at week 0. V is TRBV28 and J is TRBJ1-2; the D is unclear. CDR3 nucleotides: TGTGCCAGCAGTTTTAGGTATGGCTACACCTTC. It translates to CASSFRYGYTF.